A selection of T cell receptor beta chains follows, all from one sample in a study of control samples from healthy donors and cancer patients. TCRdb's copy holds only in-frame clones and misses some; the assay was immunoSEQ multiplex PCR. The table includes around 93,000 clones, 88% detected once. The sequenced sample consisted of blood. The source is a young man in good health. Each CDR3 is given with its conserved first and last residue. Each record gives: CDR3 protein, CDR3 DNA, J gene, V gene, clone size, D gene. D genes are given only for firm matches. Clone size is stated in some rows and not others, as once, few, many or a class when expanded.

CDR3: CASSLGTSGKQYEQYF
DNA: TGTGCCAGCTCACTCGGAACTAGCGGGAAACAATACGAGCAGTACTTC
J: TRBJ2-7
V: TRBV18
size: NA
D: TRBD2

CDR3: CASSIDSGYGYTF
DNA: TGTGCCAGCAGCATAGACTCGGGGTATGGCTACACCTTC
J: TRBJ1-2
V: TRBV5-6
size: once
D: NA

CDR3: CATTSTSGIYEQYF
DNA: TGTGCCACCACCTCGACTAGCGGGATCTACGAGCAGTACTTC
J: TRBJ2-7
V: TRBV3-1/TRBV3-2
size: NA
D: TRBD2

CDR3: CASSLSSASYEQYF
DNA: TGTGCCAGCAGTTTATCGTCAGCCTCCTACGAGCAGTACTTC
J: TRBJ2-7
V: TRBV27
size: NA
D: NA

CDR3: CASSRAGTGGDTQYF
DNA: TGTGCCAGTAGTAGGGCCGGGACAGGGGGCGATACGCAGTATTTT
J: TRBJ2-3
V: TRBV19
size: once
D: TRBD1

CDR3: CASSPGQGLRTEAFF
DNA: TGTGCCAGCAGCCCAGGACAGGGGCTACGCACTGAAGCTTTCTTT
J: TRBJ1-1
V: TRBV11-1
size: NA
D: TRBD1

CDR3: CASSGGQGNIQYF
DNA: TGCGCCAGCAGCGGGGGACAGGGCAACATTCAGTACTTC
J: TRBJ2-4
V: TRBV5-1
size: NA
D: TRBD1

CDR3: CASSLSRTSNEQYF
DNA: TGTGCCAGCAGTTTATCGCGTACTAGCAACGAGCAGTACTTC
J: TRBJ2-7
V: TRBV27
size: once
D: NA

CDR3: CASSLGEGRLQYF
DNA: TGTGCCAGCAGTTTGGGGGAGGGCAGGCTTCAGTACTTC
J: TRBJ2-4
V: TRBV27
size: NA
D: TRBD2

CDR3: CASSPGLAGAAETQYF
DNA: TGCGCCAGCAGCCCGGGACTAGCGGGAGCCGCGGAGACCCAGTACTTC
J: TRBJ2-5
V: TRBV5-1
size: few
D: TRBD2

CDR3: CASTPGQRTNSPLHF
DNA: TGCGCCAGCACGCCGGGACAGAGAACTAATTCACCCCTCCACTTT
J: TRBJ1-6
V: TRBV10-2
size: NA
D: TRBD1

CDR3: CASSSSGRGGSSYEQYF
DNA: TGTGCCAGCAGCTCCAGCGGACGCGGAGGGAGCTCCTACGAGCAGTACTTC
J: TRBJ2-7
V: TRBV7-9
size: NA
D: NA

CDR3: CASGPGLSTTDTQYF
DNA: TGTGCCAGCGGACCGGGACTGAGTACAACAGATACGCAGTATTTT
J: TRBJ2-3
V: TRBV3-1/TRBV3-2
size: once
D: NA

CDR3: CASMRKAGLAHEQYF
DNA: TGTGCCAGTATGAGGAAGGCGGGTCTCGCTCACGAGCAGTACTTC
J: TRBJ2-7
V: TRBV27
size: NA
D: NA

CDR3: CSARAQYEQYF
DNA: TGCAGTGCTAGAGCTCAATACGAGCAGTACTTC
J: TRBJ2-7
V: TRBV20-1
size: NA
D: NA

CDR3: CASSATLAGRRTDTQYF
DNA: TGTGCCAGCAGTGCCACACTAGCGGGTCGACGGACAGATACGCAGTATTTT
J: TRBJ2-3
V: TRBV25-1
size: NA
D: TRBD2

CDR3: CASSRDRGVEGYTF
DNA: TGTGCCAGCAGCCGGGACAGGGGAGTGGAGGGCTACACCTTC
J: TRBJ1-2
V: TRBV11-3
size: NA
D: TRBD1

CDR3: CASSISRQIYGYTF
DNA: TGTGCCAGTAGTATCTCAAGACAGATCTATGGCTACACCTTC
J: TRBJ1-2
V: TRBV19
size: NA
D: NA

CDR3: CASSLESTVNYGYTF
DNA: TGTGCCAGCAGCTTAGAGAGTACAGTCAACTATGGCTACACCTTC
J: TRBJ1-2
V: TRBV11-2
size: NA
D: NA

CDR3: CASSLGLLGRMNTEAFF
DNA: TGTGCCAGCAGCTTAGGTCTATTAGGACGTATGAACACTGAAGCTTTCTTT
J: TRBJ1-1
V: TRBV7-9
size: NA
D: NA

CDR3: CASAGTVRWETQYF
DNA: TGTGCCAGCGCCGGGACAGTTAGATGGGAGACCCAGTACTTC
J: TRBJ2-5
V: TRBV27
size: NA
D: TRBD1

CDR3: CASRRDLNTEAFF
DNA: TGCGCCAGCAGGCGGGACTTGAACACTGAAGCTTTCTTT
J: TRBJ1-1
V: TRBV4-1
size: NA
D: NA

CDR3: CASSKGSLDRTDTQYF
DNA: TGTGCCAGCAGCAAAGGAAGTCTAGACCGCACAGATACGCAGTATTTT
J: TRBJ2-3
V: TRBV21-1
size: NA
D: NA

CDR3: CASSYSSAEKYNEQFF
DNA: TGTGCCAGCAGTTACTCTAGCGCGGAAAAGTACAATGAGCAGTTCTTC
J: TRBJ2-1
V: TRBV6-5
size: NA
D: NA

CDR3: CSVADTSYEQYF
DNA: TGCAGCGTTGCTGACACCTCCTACGAGCAGTACTTC
J: TRBJ2-7
V: TRBV29-1
size: NA
D: NA

CDR3: CASGLVPGANVLTF
DNA: TGTGCTAGTGGTTTAGTTCCTGGGGCCAACGTCCTGACTTTC
J: TRBJ2-6
V: TRBV12-5
size: NA
D: NA

CDR3: CAASGNNEQFF
DNA: TGTGCGGCCAGTGGAAACAATGAGCAGTTCTTC
J: TRBJ2-1
V: TRBV28
size: NA
D: NA

CDR3: CASSALAGVDGELFF
DNA: TGTGCCAGTAGTGCACTAGCGGGAGTTGACGGGGAGCTGTTTTTT
J: TRBJ2-2
V: TRBV19
size: NA
D: TRBD2

CDR3: CASSQDQAGRGLLYNEQFF
DNA: TGTGCCAGCAGCCAAGATCAAGCGGGCCGGGGACTATTATACAATGAGCAGTTCTTC
J: TRBJ2-1
V: TRBV3-1/TRBV3-2
size: NA
D: TRBD2

CDR3: CASSLGLANTDTQYF
DNA: TGTGCCAGCTCACTGGGACTAGCAAACACAGATACGCAGTATTTT
J: TRBJ2-3
V: TRBV18
size: once
D: TRBD2

CDR3: CASSLSLQETQYF
DNA: TGTGCCAGCAGCTTATCACTACAAGAGACCCAGTACTTC
J: TRBJ2-5
V: TRBV7-9
size: NA
D: NA

CDR3: CSVVRRGETQYF
DNA: TGCAGCGTTGTCCGTAGAGGGGAGACCCAGTACTTC
J: TRBJ2-5
V: TRBV29-1
size: NA
D: NA

CDR3: CASSVGLADTQYF
DNA: TGTGCCAGTAGTGTCGGGTTAGCAGATACGCAGTATTTT
J: TRBJ2-3
V: TRBV19
size: NA
D: NA